This entry describes one T cell receptor (beta chain). The data were obtained in a study of cytotoxic CD8 clonotypes in ibrutinib-treated CLL. Sequenced by immunoSEQ multiplex PCR; TCRdb stores in-frame clones only, minus some. The profile shows roughly 15,000 clones, roughly 50% of them singletons. The germline V and J ends were trimmed by 5 bases and 0 bases, with 4 bases remaining between them. The CDR3 sequence is 12 residues long. The V gene's germline CDR1 is MGHDK and CDR2 SYGVNS. The rearrangement uses TRBV25-1 and TRBJ1-1; D is undetermined. The sequence came from a human donor with chronic lymphocytic leukemia. This specimen was PBMCs, taken at an approximately 25-month disease-progression time point, from a patient treated with ibrutinib. The DNA of the CDR3 is TGTGCCAGCAGTTTGCTGAACACTGAAGCTTTCTTT. Translated, it gives CASSLLNTEAFF.